The 4 T cell receptor beta chains below all came from one sample that was sequenced in a study of blood T cell repertoires in COVID-19 (dated by TCRdb to the early 2020s). The method behind the library was the immunoSEQ multiplex PCR assay. TCRdb obtained this table from immuneACCESS and retained in-frame rearrangements with V and J assigned. These tables miss some clones; where compared with another copy, unresolved V genes account for less than half of the shortfall, and the remainder is unexplained. The sample table contains 80,000 or so clones; only one count was recorded for around three quarters of them. The ten biggest clones cover 4.5% to 6% of the sample. The material sequenced was peripheral blood. These receptor sequences come from a man aged 45-60 years with active or convalescent COVID-19.

The V gene is TRBV5-4, the J gene TRBJ2-3, with 10 bases lining up with TRBD2. Germline loops: CDR1 SGHNT, CDR2 YYREEE (reference sequence). CDR3 length: 17 residues. With 5 bases clipped from V and 2 bases from J, the junction kept 11 bases outside the gene matches. In nucleotides, the CDR3 is TGTGCCAGCAGTTCCGTTCTAGCGGGGGACCTCACAGATACGCAGTATTTT. Translated: CASSSVLAGDLTDTQYF.

CDR3 protein: CAISEVAEGAFF. CDR3 bases: TGTGCCATCAGTGAGGTCGCGGAAGGAGCTTTCTTT. The genes are TRBV10-3 and TRBJ1-1; D gene unclear. Germline CDR1 ENHRY, CDR2 SYGVKD. The CDR3 has 12 residues. Trimming left V 2 bases short and J 10 bases short, with 11 bases between.

This clone was detected many times. The chain joins TRBV6-5 to TRBJ1-2, with a possible D match to TRBD1 (6 bases). The CDR3 contains 14 residues. Looked up from germline, CDR1 is MNHEY and CDR2 is SVGAGI. Between the trimmed V and J ends, which lost 8 bases and 2 bases, there was a span of 15 bases. The CDR3 DNA is TGTGCCAGCGAGGTCCCCGGGACAAACTATGGCTACACCTTC. Protein product: CASEVPGTNYGYTF.

The chain couples TRBV5-1 to TRBJ2-5, with D unclear. The CDR3 loop spans 15 amino acids. V was shortened by 5 bases and J by 6 bases, with 20 bases between the two germline ends. Per the germline V gene, CDR1 is SGHRS and CDR2 is YFSETQ. Here the CDR3 DNA reads TGCGCCAGCAGTTCCGACCCATCTCCGCGGCAGACCCAGTACTTC. As protein: CASSSDPSPRQTQYF.